These 6 T cell receptor beta chains share one sample of origin, sequenced in a study of blood T cell repertoires in COVID-19. Produced via immunoSEQ multiplex PCR; TCRdb's table is partial and in-frame only. The sample includes about 240,000 clones, about 80% of them seen just once. Sequencing was done on a sample of peripheral blood. These receptors all stem from a woman of 80 years or more with acute or convalescent COVID-19.

The chain is built from TRBV5-1 and TRBJ2-3; a possible D gene is TRBD1 (5 bases). The V end lost 4 bases, the J end lost 1 base, and 13 bases lay between the germline ends. Looked up from germline, CDR1 is SGHRS and CDR2 is YFSETQ. CDR3 size: 15 residues. The CDR3 nucleotides read TGCGCCAGCAGCCCTGGACAACTACGCACAGATACGCAGTATTTT. Residues: CASSPGQLRTDTQYF.

The V gene is TRBV15, the J gene TRBJ2-5; D call uncertain. Germline loops: CDR1 LNHNV, CDR2 YYDKDF (reference sequence). The V gene lost 0 bases and the J gene lost 5 bases, with 7 bases spanning the gap. The CDR3 has 13 amino acids. CDR3 nucleotide sequence: TGTGCCACCAGCAGAGATAAGAGGGAGACCCAGTACTTC. Its protein is CATSRDKRETQYF. The whole variable domain, filled in from reference TRBV15 and TRBJ2-5, reads DAMVIQNPRYQVTQFGKPVTLSCSQTLNHNVMYWYQQKSSQAPKLLFHYYDKDFNNEADTPDNFQSRRPNTSFCFLDIRSPGLGDTAMYLCATSRDKRETQYFGPGTRLLVL.

There are a few counts of this clone. The chain uses TRBV20-1 and TRBJ1-5, with D perhaps TRBD1 (6 bases). Germline values: CDR1 DFQATT, CDR2 SNEGSKA (reference sequence). This CDR3 is built from 14 residues. V was pared by 3 bases and J by 5 bases, with 14 bases between. This chain's CDR3 is CSASGDRRYQPQHF. The CDR3, as DNA: TGCAGTGCTAGTGGCGACAGGAGATATCAGCCCCAGCATTTT.

The chain combines TRBV5-1 with TRBJ2-3; D unclear. CDR3 length: 13 amino acids. CDR1 and CDR2 from the germline V gene are SGHRS and YFSETQ. Trimming cost V 5 bases and J 4 bases, with 11 bases left between them. CDR3 in DNA: TGCGCCAGCAGATTAGACTCCGCAGATACGCAGTATTTT. It specifies CASRLDSADTQYF.

This clone was recorded only once. The chain joins TRBV7-2 to TRBJ1-5; 9 bases map to TRBD1. Looked up from germline, CDR1 is SGHTA and CDR2 is FQGNSA. The CDR3 totals 14 residues. J lost 7 bases, V lost 5 bases, and 6 bases had no gene match. The CDR3 spells CASSLTGGGQPQHF. CDR3 DNA sequence: TGTGCCAGCAGCCTTACAGGGGGCGGGCAGCCCCAGCATTTT.

This clone came up once. The sample has other DNA sequences that encode this CDR3 too. V gene TRBV5-5 combines with J gene TRBJ2-1, with 11 bases aligning to TRBD1. From germline, CDR1 is SGHKS and CDR2 YYEKEE (reference sequence). The junction had 5 bases not matched to a gene; V was cut back by 3 bases and J by 6 bases. This CDR3 comprises 15 residues. DNA of the CDR3: TGTGCCAGCAGCTCAACCGGGACAGGGGGCAATGAGCAGTTCTTC. It specifies CASSSTGTGGNEQFF.